The next 22 T cell receptor beta chains were all read from a single sample in a study of blood T cell repertoires in COVID-19. Assay used: immunoSEQ multiplex PCR; TCRdb lists only in-frame clones, some missing. The sample gives around 300,000 clones, roughly nine tenths of which show up once; about 2.2% is in the top ten. The specimen was peripheral blood. These receptors originate from a woman aged 25-40 years with COVID-19, enrolled during active disease.

V gene TRBV10-2 combines with J gene TRBJ2-2, with TRBD1 matching 8 bases. The CDR3 spans 15 residues. CDR1 WSHSY and CDR2 SAAADI come from the germline V gene. V trimming: 6 bases; J trimming: 4 bases; junction bases outside the gene matches: 7. Here the CDR3 DNA reads TGCGCCAGCAGGACCGGGACAGGACTCACCGGGGAGCTGTTTTTT. Protein sequence: CASRTGTGLTGELFF.

The CDR3 nucleotides read TGTGCCAGTAGTATGGCAGGGGTCTCTGGAAACACCATATATTTT. This encodes CASSMAGVSGNTIYF. The genes are TRBV19 and TRBJ1-3; D may be TRBD1 (6 bases). The CDR3 runs 15 residues. Between the trimmed V and J ends, which lost 3 bases and 0 bases, there was a span of 9 bases. CDR1 is LNHDA, CDR2 SQIVND, per germline (reference sequence).

The chain links TRBV6-5 to TRBJ1-1; D ambiguous. CDR3 size: 16 residues. V gave up 0 bases and J gave up 0 bases, with 11 bases separating them. Germline CDR1 reads MNHEY; CDR2 reads SVGAGI. In nucleotides, the CDR3 is TGTGCCAGCAGTTACTCGACATACAGTATGAACACTGAAGCTTTCTTT. Its translation: CASSYSTYSMNTEAFF.

The chain couples TRBV2 to TRBJ1-5; the match to TRBD1 covers 9 bases. Germline CDR1 and CDR2: SNHLY and FYNNEI. This CDR3 is 16 amino acids long. J was trimmed by 2 bases and V by 4 bases; bases with no gene match: 6. The CDR3 coding sequence is TGTGCCAGCAGTGGTTGGGGGACAGGGCGCAATCAGCCCCAGCATTTT. Translation gives CASSGWGTGRNQPQHF.

This chain joins TRBV13 and TRBJ1-1; possible D gene TRBD1, 6 bases. The CDR3 consists of 14 residues. V shed 3 bases and J shed 0 bases, with 8 bases lying between them. Germline CDR1 is PRHDT and CDR2 is FYEKMQ (reference sequence). The CDR3 is CASSFGTLNTEAFF. The CDR3 DNA sequence: TGTGCCAGCAGCTTCGGGACACTGAACACTGAAGCTTTCTTT.

This clone was counted a single time. The CDR3 loop reads CAVGRPDTQYF. The CDR3 DNA follows: TGTGCCGTGGGGCGGCCAGATACGCAGTATTTT. The chain employs TRBV28 and TRBJ2-3; weak D call: TRBD1 (5 bases). The germline CDR1 and CDR2 sequences are MDHEN and SYDVKM. V was pared by 11 bases and J by 4 bases, with 10 bases between. The CDR3 loop spans 11 amino acids. Combining the CDR3 with reference TRBV28 and TRBJ2-3 gives the whole variable domain DVKVTQSSRYLVKRTGEKVFLECVQDMDHENMFWYRQDPGLGLRLIYFSYDVKMKEKGDIPEGYSVSREKKERFSLILESASTNQTSMYLCAVGRPDTQYFGPGTRLTVL.

This chain uses TRBV4-1 with TRBJ2-1, with 9 bases aligning to TRBD2. Germline CDR1 reads MGHRA; CDR2 reads YSYEKL. V lost 3 bases, J lost 2 bases, and 8 bases stayed unmatched. The CDR3 spans 17 residues. The chain's CDR3 is CASSQGAGGTAYNEQFF. CDR3 DNA sequence: TGCGCCAGCAGCCAGGGAGCGGGAGGAACTGCCTACAATGAGCAGTTCTTC.

The chain is built from TRBV28 and TRBJ2-2, with 16 bases aligning to TRBD2. V lost 6 bases to trimming and J lost 7 bases; unmatched junction nucleotides: 5. Germline loops: CDR1 MDHEN, CDR2 SYDVKM. The CDR3 spans 16 residues. The CDR3 here is CASSSGLAGGVGELFF. The CDR3 coding sequence is TGTGCCAGCAGCTCGGGACTAGCGGGAGGGGTCGGGGAGCTGTTTTTT.

The chain combines TRBV18 with TRBJ2-2, with D maybe TRBD2 (5 bases). V was clipped by 2 bases and J by 1 base, with 8 bases between them. CDR1 and CDR2 from the germline V gene are KGHSH and LQKENI. The CDR3 length is 15 residues. The CDR3: CASSPNGVNTGELFF. The CDR3 bases are TGTGCCAGCTCACCAAACGGGGTGAACACCGGGGAGCTGTTTTTT.

The rearrangement joins TRBV2 to TRBJ2-7; TRBD1 agrees at 8 bases. Germline V lookup: CDR1 SNHLY, CDR2 FYNNEI. Trimming removed 5 bases from V and 6 bases from J; junction bases left unmatched: 9. This CDR3 is built from 14 residues. The DNA of the CDR3 is TGTGCCAGCAGTCAACCGGGACAGGTCGGCGAGCAGTACTTC. Encoded protein: CASSQPGQVGEQYF.

The chain combines TRBV9 with TRBJ1-1; possible D gene TRBD1, 6 bases. Trimming shortened V by 3 bases and J by 4 bases, and 13 bases separated the two germline ends. This CDR3 region has 14 residues. The germline V gene encodes CDR1 SGDLS and CDR2 YYNGEE. CDR3 nucleotide sequence: TGTGCCAGCAGCGGAGATGGGGGGGCCACTGAAGCTTTCTTT. As protein: CASSGDGGATEAFF.

V usage is TRBV7-6 and J usage is TRBJ2-7; TRBD2 matches 9 bases. V lost 5 bases, J lost 4 bases, and 15 bases stayed unmatched. This CDR3 is built from 17 residues. Looked up from germline, CDR1 is SGHVS and CDR2 is FNYEAQ. CDR3 nucleotide sequence: TGTGCCAGCAGCGCCCTACCCTCTAGCGGGATGAAGTACGAGCAGTACTTC. This gives the protein CASSALPSSGMKYEQYF. The full variable domain, its missing parts supplied by reference TRBV7-6 and TRBJ2-7, is GAGVSQSPRYKVTKRGQDVALRCDPISGHVSLYWYRQALGQGPEFLTYFNYEAQQDKSGLPNDRFSAERPEGSISTLTIQRTEQRDSAMYRCASSALPSSGMKYEQYFGPGTRLTVT.

A single count supports this clone. The gene calls are TRBV30 and TRBJ2-7; 7 nucleotides align to TRBD2. J gave up 0 bases and V 0 bases, and 11 bases lay outside the gene matches. Germline CDR1 GTSNPN, CDR2 SVGIG (reference sequence). This CDR3 comprises 17 residues. CDR3 residues: CAWSVGGLPISSYEQYF. The CDR3 coding sequence is TGTGCCTGGAGTGTGGGGGGACTACCCATCAGCTCCTACGAGCAGTACTTC.

The V call is TRBV5-1, the J call TRBJ1-1; D unclear. Per the germline V gene, CDR1 is SGHRS and CDR2 is YFSETQ. The ends were cut back, 0 bases at V and 9 bases at J, with 9 bases in the middle. This CDR3 contains 12 residues. The CDR3 nucleotides read TGCGCCAGCAGCTTGGAAGACGGGAAAGCTTTCTTT. It yields the protein CASSLEDGKAFF.

This chain uses TRBV11-2 with TRBJ2-3; the match to TRBD1 covers 7 bases. The CDR3 covers 16 residues. J was trimmed by 3 bases and V by 3 bases; bases with no gene match: 9. The germline gives CDR1 SGHAT, CDR2 FQNNGV. CDR3 in DNA: TGTGCCAGCAGCTTTCTCGAGGGGGCGAAGACAGATACGCAGTATTTT. Translated: CASSFLEGAKTDTQYF.

This clone was detected a few times. The rearrangement joins TRBV7-9 to TRBJ2-3; D is undetermined. Per the germline V gene, CDR1 is SEHNR and CDR2 is FQNEAQ (reference sequence). CDR3 length equals 15 residues. V gave up 3 bases and J gave up 0 bases, with 10 bases separating them. CDR3 DNA sequence: TGTGCCAGCAGCTTCGGCGGAACTAGCACAGATACGCAGTATTTT. It encodes CASSFGGTSTDTQYF. Together with reference TRBV7-9 and TRBJ2-3, the CDR3 gives the full variable domain: DTGVSQNPRHKITKRGQNVTFRCDPISEHNRLYWYRQTLGQGPEFLTYFQNEAQLEKSRLLSDRFSAERPKGSFSTLEIQRTEQGDSAMYLCASSFGGTSTDTQYFGPGTRLTVL.

This clone came up a few times. V is TRBV2 and J is TRBJ2-2; 10 bases fit TRBD1. Germline loops: CDR1 SNHLY, CDR2 FYNNEI. The V and J ends lost 6 bases and 3 bases, in that order; junction bases with no gene match: 4. CDR3 size: 15 residues. CDR3: CASRPGTGDTGELFF. The CDR3 DNA reads as TGTGCCAGCAGGCCCGGGACAGGGGACACCGGGGAGCTGTTTTTT.

V and J are TRBV7-2 and TRBJ1-2; possible D gene TRBD1, 5 bases. The germline V gene has CDR1 SGHTA and CDR2 FQGNSA. CDR3 length equals 15 residues. Trimming left V 1 base short and J 5 bases short, with 14 bases between. This CDR3 reads CASSLERQTTYGYTF. The CDR3 DNA reads TGTGCCAGCAGCTTAGAAAGACAGACGACTTATGGCTACACCTTC.

This clone was recorded many times. The chain links TRBV5-1 to TRBJ2-6; 8 nucleotides line up with TRBD1. The CDR3 extends over 15 amino acids. V lost 4 bases, J lost 4 bases, and 4 bases stayed unmatched. Germline V CDR1 and CDR2: SGHRS, YFSETQ. CDR3 sequence: CASSPTGAGANVLTF. As DNA, the CDR3 is TGCGCCAGCAGCCCGACAGGGGCCGGGGCCAACGTCCTGACTTTC.

The chain has TRBV3-1 (or the pseudogene TRBV3-2) and TRBJ1-6; no definite D call. Germline loops: CDR1 LGHDT, CDR2 YNNKEL (reference sequence). The CDR3 contains 12 residues. The V and J ends lost 3 bases and 17 bases respectively, with 14 bases between them. CDR3 region: CASSQGSGSFHF. DNA of the CDR3: TGTGCCAGCAGCCAGGGCTCCGGCTCCTTCCACTTT.

The chain couples TRBV21-1 to TRBJ1-1; TRBD1 is the table's D call and was not checked against the DNA. TRBV21-1 is reported as a pseudogene. This CDR3 comprises 15 residues. The CDR3 spells CASSNRQGLNTEAFF. The CDR3 DNA reads TGTGCCAGCAGCAACAGACAGGGGTTGAACACTGAAGCTTTCTTT.

This clone showed up just once. V usage is TRBV7-9 and J usage is TRBJ1-2; no reliable D call. Germline V lookup: CDR1 SEHNR, CDR2 FQNEAQ (reference sequence). CDR3 length: 13 residues. V was pared by 1 base and J by 4 bases, with 7 bases between. The CDR3 reads CASSLGTSYGYTF. The CDR3 coding sequence is TGTGCCAGCAGCTTAGGTACCAGCTATGGCTACACCTTC.